A selection of T cell receptor beta chains follows, all from one sample in a study of T cell responses to AZD1222 COVID-19 vaccine. Here immunoSEQ multiplex PCR was the method, and the copy in TCRdb shows in-frame clones only, minus some. The sample holds 90,000 to 110,000 clones, around nine tenths seen once. The specimen comprised peripheral blood, sampled on day 0 of AZD1222 vaccination. These receptors were obtained from an adult in good health. Both conserved end residues are part of each CDR3. D genes are given only for firm matches. Clone size appears in some rows only: once, few, many, or a class for an expanded clone.

d_gene	j_gene	abundance	v_gene	CDR3nt	CDR3aa
TRBD2	TRBJ2-1	-	TRBV5-1	TGCGCCAGCAGCACCGGGACTAGCGGAGCTTACAATGAGCAGTTCTTC	CASSTGTSGAYNEQFF
-	TRBJ2-6	few	TRBV11-2	TGTGCCAGCAGCTTCTTAATCGCACACAGCTCTGGGGCCAACGTCCTGACTTTC	CASSFLIAHSSGANVLTF
TRBD2	TRBJ2-3	-	TRBV6-5	TGTGCCACGACTAGCCGAGATACGCAGTATTTT	CATTSRDTQYF
-	TRBJ2-2	-	TRBV28	TGTGCCAGCAGTCCTCCGGGGGATCAGAACACCGGGGAGCTGTTTTTT	CASSPPGDQNTGELFF
TRBD1	TRBJ1-4	-	TRBV28	TGTGCCAGCAGTTTCCCCGGGACAGGGAATGAAAAACTGTTTTTT	CASSFPGTGNEKLFF
-	TRBJ1-3	-	TRBV7-9	TGTGCCAGCAGCTTTATGACCCAGGGGTCTGGAAACACCATATATTTT	CASSFMTQGSGNTIYF
-	TRBJ2-7	-	TRBV5-4	TGTGCCAGCAGCGCCCGGGACACAGACTACGAGCAGTACTTC	CASSARDTDYEQYF
-	TRBJ2-2	-	TRBV18	TGTGCCAGCTCCCCGCCAGGGGGGAAGAACACCGGGGAGCTGTTTTTT	CASSPPGGKNTGELFF
-	TRBJ2-7	-	TRBV28	TGTGCCAGCACCTCCGGGACTGGGGCCTACGAGCAGTACTTC	CASTSGTGAYEQYF
TRBD1	TRBJ1-6	-	TRBV3-1/TRBV3-2	TGTGCCAGCAGCCATTTTAGGCAGGGGGCGATTAATTCACCCCTCCACTTT	CASSHFRQGAINSPLHF
TRBD1	TRBJ2-4	-	TRBV23-1	TGCGCCAGGTTTCCACAACAGACAGGGAACGACTTC	CARFPQQTGNDF
TRBD2	TRBJ2-3	once	TRBV13	TGTGCCAGCAGCTTAAGCGGGACGTCAGATACGCAGTATTTT	CASSLSGTSDTQYF
TRBD1	TRBJ1-1	-	TRBV18	TGTGCCAGCTCAGCCGGGACAGGGATCATGAACACTGAAGCTTTCTTT	CASSAGTGIMNTEAFF
-	TRBJ2-2	-	TRBV19	TGTGCCAGGGGGCAGGGTAACACCGGGGAGCTGTTTTTT	CARGQGNTGELFF
TRBD2	TRBJ2-1	once	TRBV30	TGTGCCTGGACGTCTAGCGGGTACAATGAGCAGTTCTTC	CAWTSSGYNEQFF
-	TRBJ2-6	-	TRBV5-8	TGTGCCAGCAGCTCTACTGGCTCTGGGGCCAACGTCCTGACTTTC	CASSSTGSGANVLTF
-	TRBJ2-4	-	TRBV7-6	TGTGCCAGCAGCTTAGGGCCCCAGAAAAACATTCAGTACTTC	CASSLGPQKNIQYF
TRBD1	TRBJ1-4	-	TRBV4-3	TGCGCCAGCAGCCAGGGACAGCCGGGGGAAAAACTGTTTTTT	CASSQGQPGEKLFF
-	TRBJ1-2	-	TRBV18	TGTGCCAGCTCACCAGACGAGGGAAATGGCTACACCTTC	CASSPDEGNGYTF
TRBD2	TRBJ2-6	-	TRBV19	TGTGCCAGTAGTATCAGACTAGCGGGGAACTCTGGGGCCAACGTCCTGACTTTC	CASSIRLAGNSGANVLTF
TRBD2	TRBJ2-7	-	TRBV27	TGTGCCAGCATCGGGACTAGCGGGCCCCACTCCTACGAGCAGTACTTC	CASIGTSGPHSYEQYF
-	TRBJ1-5	-	TRBV28	TGTGCCAGCAGCCTACAGGGCGGAGTGCAGCCCCAGCATTTT	CASSLQGGVQPQHF
-	TRBJ1-3	-	TRBV3-1/TRBV3-2	TGTGCCAGCAGCCAAACGAGCTCTGGAAACACCATATATTTT	CASSQTSSGNTIYF
-	TRBJ1-1	few	TRBV19	TGTGCCAGTAGGATCGGAACCACTGAAGCTTTCTTT	CASRIGTTEAFF
TRBD2	TRBJ2-2	-	TRBV9	TGTGCCAGCTGGGTTGGGACTACGCCCGGGGAGCTGTTTTTT	CASWVGTTPGELFF
-	TRBJ2-1	once	TRBV11-2	TGTGCCAGCACCCGGGACCCTTACCCGGTTGAGCAGTTCTTC	CASTRDPYPVEQFF
-	TRBJ1-6	few	TRBV28	TGTGCCAGCAGTTTAATCACCTCCGATAATTCACCCCTCCACTTT	CASSLITSDNSPLHF
-	TRBJ1-5	-	TRBV5-1	TGCGCCAGCAGCTTGGACGGGGGGGGACAGCCCCAGCATTTT	CASSLDGGGQPQHF
TRBD1	TRBJ2-1	once	TRBV6-4	TGTGCCAGCAGTGAGGGACAGGGAGCGAATGAGCAGTTCTTC	CASSEGQGANEQFF
TRBD2	TRBJ2-7	-	TRBV7-9	TGTGCCAGTCTTCCAGCGGGAGGCCGGGCCTACGAGCAGTACTTC	CASLPAGGRAYEQYF
TRBD1	TRBJ2-7	-	TRBV28	TGTGCCAGCACCGGGACAGCCTACGAGCAGTACTTC	CASTGTAYEQYF
TRBD1	TRBJ1-1	-	TRBV2	TGTGCCAGCAGGTGGACAGGGTCGGTTGAAGCTTTCTTT	CASRWTGSVEAFF
TRBD2	TRBJ2-2	-	TRBV6-5	TGTGCCAGCAGTCGCGGGAGCCACAACACCGGGGAGCTGTTTTTT	CASSRGSHNTGELFF
-	TRBJ2-7	-	TRBV7-2	TGTGCCAGCAGCTTAGCAGGGTGGGCGGGCAGCTCCTACGAGCAGTACTTC	CASSLAGWAGSSYEQYF
-	TRBJ1-6	-	TRBV5-5	TGTGCCAGCAGCTTGGCGGGAGAATCACCCCTCCACTTT	CASSLAGESPLHF
-	TRBJ2-3	-	TRBV3-1/TRBV3-2	TGTGCCAGCAGCCTGACAGATACGCAGTATTTT	CASSLTDTQYF
-	TRBJ2-2	-	TRBV27	TGTGCCAGCAGTCAAACGATTTCGGCCGGGGAGCTGTTTTTT	CASSQTISAGELFF
-	TRBJ1-5	-	TRBV30	TGTGCCTGGAGTTTCCTTTCGGGGAGCAATCAGCCCCAGCATTTT	CAWSFLSGSNQPQHF
-	TRBJ1-6	-	TRBV27	TGTGCCAGCAGTTTTCTGGGACCCACCTCACCCCTCCACTTT	CASSFLGPTSPLHF
TRBD2	TRBJ2-1	-	TRBV9	TGTGCCAGCAGCTTACGGACTAGCGGGAGAGGAGTATGGAATGAGCAGTTCTTC	CASSLRTSGRGVWNEQFF
-	TRBJ1-6	-	TRBV6-6	TGTGCCAGCAGTAGCCTGGGGGGTTCCTATAATTCACCCCTCCACTTT	CASSSLGGSYNSPLHF